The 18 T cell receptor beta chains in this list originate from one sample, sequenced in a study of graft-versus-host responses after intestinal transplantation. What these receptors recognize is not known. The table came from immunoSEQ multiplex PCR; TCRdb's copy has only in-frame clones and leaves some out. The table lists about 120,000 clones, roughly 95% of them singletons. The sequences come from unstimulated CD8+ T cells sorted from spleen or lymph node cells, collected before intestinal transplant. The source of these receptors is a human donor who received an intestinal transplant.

The chain's CDR3 is CASNEGMGNTEAFF. The DNA for the CDR3 is TGTGCCAGCAATGAGGGCATGGGGAACACTGAAGCTTTCTTT. V gene TRBV2 combines with J gene TRBJ1-1; D unclear. Germline CDR1 is SNHLY and CDR2 is FYNNEI. The CDR3 covers 14 residues. V was trimmed by 7 bases and J by 1 base, leaving 13 bases between them.

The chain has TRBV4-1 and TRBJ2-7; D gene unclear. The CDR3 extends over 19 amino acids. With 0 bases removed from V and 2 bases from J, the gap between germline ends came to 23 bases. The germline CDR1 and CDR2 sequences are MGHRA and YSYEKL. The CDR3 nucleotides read TGCGCCAGCAGCCAAGACGGGTATCGGCCTGAGACTGAAACCTACGAGCAGTACTTC. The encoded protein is CASSQDGYRPETETYEQYF.

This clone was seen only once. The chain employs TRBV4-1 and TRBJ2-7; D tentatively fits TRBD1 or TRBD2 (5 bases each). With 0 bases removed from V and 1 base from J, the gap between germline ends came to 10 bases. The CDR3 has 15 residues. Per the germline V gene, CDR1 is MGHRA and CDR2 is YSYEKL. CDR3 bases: TGCGCCAGCAGCCAAGATCTGGGGGATTCCTACGAGCAGTACTTC. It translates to CASSQDLGDSYEQYF.

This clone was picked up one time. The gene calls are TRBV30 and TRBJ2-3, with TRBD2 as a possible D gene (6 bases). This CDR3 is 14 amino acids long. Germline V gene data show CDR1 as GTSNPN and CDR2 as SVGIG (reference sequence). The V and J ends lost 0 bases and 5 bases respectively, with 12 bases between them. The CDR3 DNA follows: TGTGCCTGGAGTGTGTCCGGGAGTGGAGATACGCAGTATTTT. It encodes CAWSVSGSGDTQYF.

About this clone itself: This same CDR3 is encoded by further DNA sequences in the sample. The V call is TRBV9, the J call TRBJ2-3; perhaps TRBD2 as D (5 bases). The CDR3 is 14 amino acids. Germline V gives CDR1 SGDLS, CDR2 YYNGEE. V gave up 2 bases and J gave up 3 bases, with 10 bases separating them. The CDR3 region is CASSVHRGTDTQYF. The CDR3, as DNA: TGTGCCAGCAGCGTTCACAGAGGGACAGATACGCAGTATTTT.

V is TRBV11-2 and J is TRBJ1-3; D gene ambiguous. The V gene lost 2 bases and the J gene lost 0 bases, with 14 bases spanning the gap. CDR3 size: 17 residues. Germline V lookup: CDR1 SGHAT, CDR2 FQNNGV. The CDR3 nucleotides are TGTGCCAGCAGCTTATGGGTAGGACCCAGCTCTGGAAACACCATATATTTT. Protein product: CASSLWVGPSSGNTIYF.

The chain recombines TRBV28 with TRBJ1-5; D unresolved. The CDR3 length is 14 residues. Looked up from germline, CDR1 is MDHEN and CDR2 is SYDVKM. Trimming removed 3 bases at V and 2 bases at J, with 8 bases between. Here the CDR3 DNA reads TGTGCCAGCAGTTTCAGCCAAGGCAATCAGCCCCAGCATTTT. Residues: CASSFSQGNQPQHF.

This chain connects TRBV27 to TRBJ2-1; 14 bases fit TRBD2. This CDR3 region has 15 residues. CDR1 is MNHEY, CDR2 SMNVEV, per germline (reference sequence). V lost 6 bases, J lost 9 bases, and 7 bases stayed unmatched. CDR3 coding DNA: TGTGCCAGCAGCAGTGGACTAGCGGGAGGTTTTGAGCAGTTCTTC. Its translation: CASSSGLAGGFEQFF.

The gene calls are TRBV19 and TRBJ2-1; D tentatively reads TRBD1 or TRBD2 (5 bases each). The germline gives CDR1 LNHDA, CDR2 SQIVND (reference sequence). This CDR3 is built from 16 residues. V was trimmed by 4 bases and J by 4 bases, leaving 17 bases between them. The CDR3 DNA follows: TGTGCCAGTAGTACCCCTCGGGGCGGGCGGTACAATGAGCAGTTCTTC. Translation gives CASSTPRGGRYNEQFF.

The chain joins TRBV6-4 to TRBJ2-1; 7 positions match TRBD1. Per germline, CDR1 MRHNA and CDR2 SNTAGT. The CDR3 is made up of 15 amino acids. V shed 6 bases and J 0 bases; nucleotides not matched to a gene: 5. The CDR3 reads CASREDRSSYNEQFF. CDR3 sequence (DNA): TGTGCCAGCAGAGAGGACAGGAGCTCCTACAATGAGCAGTTCTTC.

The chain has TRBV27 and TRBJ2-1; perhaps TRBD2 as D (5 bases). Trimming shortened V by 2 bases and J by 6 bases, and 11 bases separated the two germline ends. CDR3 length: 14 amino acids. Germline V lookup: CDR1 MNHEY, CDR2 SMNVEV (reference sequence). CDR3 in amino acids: CASSLVREGNEQFF. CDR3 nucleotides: TGTGCCAGCAGTTTAGTCCGCGAGGGCAATGAGCAGTTCTTC.

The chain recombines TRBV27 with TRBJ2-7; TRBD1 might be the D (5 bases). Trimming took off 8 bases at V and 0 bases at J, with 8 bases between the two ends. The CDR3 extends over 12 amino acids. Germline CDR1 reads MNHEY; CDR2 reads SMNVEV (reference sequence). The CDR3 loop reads CASSDSSYEQYF. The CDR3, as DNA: TGTGCCAGCTCCGACAGCTCCTACGAGCAGTACTTC.

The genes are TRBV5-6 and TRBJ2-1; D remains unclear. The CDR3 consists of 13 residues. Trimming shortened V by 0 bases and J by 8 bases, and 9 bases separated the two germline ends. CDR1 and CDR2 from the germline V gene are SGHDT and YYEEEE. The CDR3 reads CASSLALRDEQFF. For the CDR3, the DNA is TGTGCCAGCAGCTTGGCCTTACGCGATGAGCAGTTCTTC.

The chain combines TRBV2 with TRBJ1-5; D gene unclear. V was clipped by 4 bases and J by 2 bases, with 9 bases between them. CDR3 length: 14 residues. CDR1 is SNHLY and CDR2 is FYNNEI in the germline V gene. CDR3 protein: CASSALQGNQPQHF. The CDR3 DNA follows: TGTGCCAGCAGTGCGCTTCAGGGCAATCAGCCCCAGCATTTT.

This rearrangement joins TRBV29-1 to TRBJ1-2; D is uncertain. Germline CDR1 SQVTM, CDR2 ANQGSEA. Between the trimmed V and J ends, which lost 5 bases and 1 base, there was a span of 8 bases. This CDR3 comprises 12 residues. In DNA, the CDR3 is TGCAGCGTTTCATCAGATAACTATGGCTACACCTTC. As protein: CSVSSDNYGYTF.

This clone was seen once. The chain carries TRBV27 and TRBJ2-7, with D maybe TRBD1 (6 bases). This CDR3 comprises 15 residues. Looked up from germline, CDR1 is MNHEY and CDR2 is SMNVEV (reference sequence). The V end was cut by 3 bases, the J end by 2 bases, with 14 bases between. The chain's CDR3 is CASSFCYGTPYEQYF. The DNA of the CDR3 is TGTGCCAGCAGTTTCTGCTACGGGACACCCTACGAGCAGTACTTC.

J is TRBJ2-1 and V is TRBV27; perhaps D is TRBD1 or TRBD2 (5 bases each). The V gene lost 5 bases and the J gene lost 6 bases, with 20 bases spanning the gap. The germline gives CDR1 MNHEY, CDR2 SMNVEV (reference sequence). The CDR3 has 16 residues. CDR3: CASSAQGYAEGNEQFF. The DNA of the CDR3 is TGTGCCAGCAGTGCGCAGGGATATGCTGAGGGCAATGAGCAGTTCTTC.

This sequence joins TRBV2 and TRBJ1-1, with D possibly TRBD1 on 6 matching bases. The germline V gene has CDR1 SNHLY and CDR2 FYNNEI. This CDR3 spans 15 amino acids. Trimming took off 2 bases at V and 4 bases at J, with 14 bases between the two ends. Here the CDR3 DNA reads TGTGCCAGCAGTGAATCGAGGGGGTGGGGCACTGAAGCTTTCTTT. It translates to CASSESRGWGTEAFF.